The rows below give T cell receptor beta chains drawn from one sample of a study of regulatory dendritic cells for organ transplantation. Assay used: immunoSEQ multiplex PCR; TCRdb lists only in-frame clones, some missing. This sample has approximately 29,000 clones, with roughly 80% found just once. The sequenced sample consisted of naive CD4+ T cells from blood. The receptors were sampled from a human donor in good health. The CDR3 runs from the conserved cysteine through the conserved F or W. A D gene is named only where the DNA matches it firmly. Clone size is stated in some rows and not others, as once, few, many or a class when expanded.

d_gene	v_gene	j_gene	abundance	CDR3nt	CDR3aa
TRBD1	TRBV5-5	TRBJ1-2	.	TGTGCCAGCAGTCTGGACAGGGGAGGTGGCTACACCTTC	CASSLDRGGGYTF
.	TRBV5-1	TRBJ1-6	few	TGCGCCAGCAGCTGGCGATCAGGGGACTATAATTCACCCCTCCACTTT	CASSWRSGDYNSPLHF
.	TRBV27	TRBJ1-5	.	TGTGCCAGCAGAACCAGGGAGGGCGGCAATCAGCCCCAGCATTTT	CASRTREGGNQPQHF
.	TRBV19	TRBJ1-5	.	TGTGCCAGTACCCCGGGGGGGGCCGATCAGCCCCAGCATTTT	CASTPGGADQPQHF
TRBD2	TRBV18	TRBJ2-1	once	TGTGCCAGCTCACCGGGAGCGGGGGGAAATGAGCAGTTCTTC	CASSPGAGGNEQFF
TRBD1	TRBV18	TRBJ1-1	.	TGTGCCAGCTCACCGGACAGGGGGAACACTGAAGCTTTCTTT	CASSPDRGNTEAFF
.	TRBV2	TRBJ1-6	.	TGTACCAGCAGCCCTCGTACAGGGTCCTATAATTCACCCCTCCACTTT	CTSSPRTGSYNSPLHF
TRBD1	TRBV4-3	TRBJ2-7	.	TGCGCCAGCAGCCAAGATTTGGCAGGGGGCGACGAGCAGTACTTC	CASSQDLAGGDEQYF
TRBD2	TRBV7-7	TRBJ2-2	.	TGTGCTAGCAGCAAGGGACTAGTGGAATCCGCCGGGGAGCTGTTTTTT	CASSKGLVESAGELFF
.	TRBV9	TRBJ1-2	.	TGTGCCAGCGGAGCTAACCAGGGGATATCTAACTATGGCTACACCTTC	CASGANQGISNYGYTF
TRBD1	TRBV19	TRBJ2-5	.	TGTGCCAGTAGTATGACCGGGACAGGGGAAGAGACCCAGTACTTC	CASSMTGTGEETQYF
.	TRBV12-5	TRBJ1-2	few	TGTGCTAGTGCCATTACTGAAGTCTATGGCTACACCTTC	CASAITEVYGYTF
.	TRBV5-1	TRBJ2-7	few	TGCGCCAGCAGCTTGGCGGGTTACTCCTACGAGCAGTACTTC	CASSLAGYSYEQYF
.	TRBV5-1	TRBJ1-4	.	TGCGCCAGCAGCCCGCCCGGAACTAATGAAAAACTGTTTTTT	CASSPPGTNEKLFF
.	TRBV18	TRBJ2-1	.	TGTGCCAGCTCATCACAGGGAGGCACCTACAATGAGCAGTTCTTC	CASSSQGGTYNEQFF
TRBD2	TRBV19	TRBJ2-7	.	TGTGCCAGTAGTAAGCCGTACGGGAGGGTGGGCGACGAGCAGTACTTC	CASSKPYGRVGDEQYF
TRBD1	TRBV10-3	TRBJ1-2	.	TGTGCCATCAGTGAGCCCGGGACAGGGAACTATGGCTACACCTTC	CAISEPGTGNYGYTF
TRBD1	TRBV19	TRBJ2-2	.	TGTGCCAGTAGACGGTTTGGGGTGGACAGGAGGAACACCGGGGAGCTGTTTTTT	CASRRFGVDRRNTGELFF
.	TRBV2	TRBJ2-2	.	TGTGCCAGCAAAACATACCAGAACACCGGGGAGCTGTTTTTT	CASKTYQNTGELFF
TRBD2	TRBV7-8	TRBJ2-7	once	TGTGCCAGCAGCCCTAATCGGGGCGGGGGACTCTCCTACGAGCAGTACTTC	CASSPNRGGGLSYEQYF
TRBD1	TRBV28	TRBJ1-1	.	TGTGCCAGCAGTATGGCAGGGGGGACTGAAGCTTTCTTT	CASSMAGGTEAFF
.	TRBV4-1	TRBJ1-6	.	TGCGCCAGCAGCCAAGATAACAGGGCCTCCTATAATTCACCCCTCCACTTT	CASSQDNRASYNSPLHF
.	TRBV11-3	TRBJ2-3	.	TGTGCCAGCAGCCAAAGGTCGGGGGGCGCCCCCACAGATACGCAGTATTTT	CASSQRSGGAPTDTQYF
.	TRBV7-3	TRBJ1-6	.	TGTGCCAGCAGCCGCCGGAAGACAAGCTCCTATAATTCACCCCTCCACTTT	CASSRRKTSSYNSPLHF
.	TRBV6-5	TRBJ2-6	.	TGTGCCAGCAGTTCGGCTCGGGGTTCTGGGGCCAACGTCCTGACTTTC	CASSSARGSGANVLTF
.	TRBV7-9	TRBJ1-1	.	TGTGCCAGTTCGACAGAAAACACTGAAGCTTTCTTT	CASSTENTEAFF
.	TRBV11-2	TRBJ1-6	.	TGTGCCAGCAGCCGAATATACGGGGTCGATAATTCACCCCTCCACTTT	CASSRIYGVDNSPLHF
TRBD1	TRBV9	TRBJ2-1	.	TGTGCCAGCAGTAGGGCAGGGGGATCGTATGAGCAGTTCTTC	CASSRAGGSYEQFF
.	TRBV7-2	TRBJ1-1	.	TGTGCCAGCAGCCCTCGACAGGCCCTTTCAGCTTTCTTT	CASSPRQALSAFF
.	TRBV7-7	TRBJ2-7	once	TGTGCTAGCAGCCCCAGGGCCGACAGCGCTTACGAGCAGTACTTC	CASSPRADSAYEQYF
TRBD1	TRBV29-1	TRBJ2-5	.	TGCAGCGTTGAAGGGACAGGGTATGAGACCCAGTACTTC	CSVEGTGYETQYF
TRBD1	TRBV5-1	TRBJ1-3	once	TGCGCCAGCAGCCCCTGGGGCGGACAGGGTAGCTCTGGAAACACCATATATTTT	CASSPWGGQGSSGNTIYF
TRBD2	TRBV10-3	TRBJ2-5	.	TGTGCCATAGGACTAGCGGGGACCCAAGAGACCCAGTACTTC	CAIGLAGTQETQYF
.	TRBV15	TRBJ1-5	.	TGTGCCACCAGCCCTACGGTAGGGGGGGCGGGCAATCAGCCCCAGCATTTT	CATSPTVGGAGNQPQHF
TRBD2	TRBV5-1	TRBJ2-5	.	TGCGCCAGCAGCGTAGCGGGGGACCAAGAGACCCAGTACTTC	CASSVAGDQETQYF
.	TRBV6-6	TRBJ1-2	.	TGTGCCAGCAGTTACATAGGGGATGGCTACACCTTC	CASSYIGDGYTF
TRBD1	TRBV5-1	TRBJ1-1	.	TGCGCCAGCAGCTTGGGGCAGGGGGGCACTGAAGCTTTCTTT	CASSLGQGGTEAFF
TRBD1	TRBV4-2	TRBJ2-7	.	TGTGCCAGCAGCCCTTCCCAGGGGGCCGAGCAGTACTTC	CASSPSQGAEQYF
.	TRBV6-6	TRBJ2-3	.	TGTGCCAGCAACCCCCTCCGGGATCAAGCCACAGATACGCAGTATTTT	CASNPLRDQATDTQYF
.	TRBV9	TRBJ2-7	.	TGTGCCAGCAGCACCCCCTCGGGGGAGCAGTACTTC	CASSTPSGEQYF
TRBD1	TRBV5-1	TRBJ1-2	.	TGCGCCAGCAGCCTGGACAGGTTTAACTATGGCTACACCTTC	CASSLDRFNYGYTF
TRBD1	TRBV6-5	TRBJ1-5	.	TGTGCCAGCAGTTCCCGCGGGACAGACTCTCAGCCCCAGCATTTT	CASSSRGTDSQPQHF
.	TRBV19	TRBJ1-5	.	TGTGCCAGTAGAGACGTGCTTGCTAGGAGCAATCAGCCCCAGCATTTT	CASRDVLARSNQPQHF
.	TRBV5-1	TRBJ2-7	.	TGCGCCAGCAGCGTCCAGGCGGGTTACGAGCAGTACTTC	CASSVQAGYEQYF
.	TRBV5-1	TRBJ1-2	.	TGCGCCAGCAGCTTGGCTTCAGGGCCTAACTATGGCTACACCTTC	CASSLASGPNYGYTF
TRBD2	TRBV5-4	TRBJ2-7	once	TGTGCCAGCAGCTTAGGACTAGCGGATTCCTACGAGCAGTACTTC	CASSLGLADSYEQYF
TRBD2	TRBV18	TRBJ2-1	.	TGTGCCAGCTCAGATTCTAGCGGGGTGGATGAGCAGTTCTTC	CASSDSSGVDEQFF
.	TRBV2	TRBJ2-2	.	TGTGCCAGCAGGGAATTTCTCACCGGGGAGCTGTTTTTT	CASREFLTGELFF